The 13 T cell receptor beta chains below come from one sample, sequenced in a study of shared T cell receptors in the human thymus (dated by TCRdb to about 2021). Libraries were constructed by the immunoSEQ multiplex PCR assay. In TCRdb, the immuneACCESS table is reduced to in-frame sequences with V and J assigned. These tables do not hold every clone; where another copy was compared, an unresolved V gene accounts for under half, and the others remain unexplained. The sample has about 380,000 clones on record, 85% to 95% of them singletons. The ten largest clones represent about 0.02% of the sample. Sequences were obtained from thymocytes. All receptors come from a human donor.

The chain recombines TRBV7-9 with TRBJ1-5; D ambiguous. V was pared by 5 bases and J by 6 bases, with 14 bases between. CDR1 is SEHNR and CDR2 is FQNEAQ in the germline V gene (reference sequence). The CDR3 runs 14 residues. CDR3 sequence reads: CASSHPGRGQPQHF. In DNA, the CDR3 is TGTGCCAGCAGCCATCCAGGCCGAGGTCAGCCCCAGCATTTT.

CDR3 sequence (DNA): TGTGCCAGCAGCTCTACAGTAACCTATGGCTACACCTTC. Its protein is CASSSTVTYGYTF. The V and J genes are TRBV5-4 and TRBJ1-2, with D unresolved. The CDR3 has 13 amino acids. Trimming removed 3 bases at V and 4 bases at J, with 10 bases between. Germline lookup yields CDR1 SGHNT and CDR2 YYREEE (reference sequence).

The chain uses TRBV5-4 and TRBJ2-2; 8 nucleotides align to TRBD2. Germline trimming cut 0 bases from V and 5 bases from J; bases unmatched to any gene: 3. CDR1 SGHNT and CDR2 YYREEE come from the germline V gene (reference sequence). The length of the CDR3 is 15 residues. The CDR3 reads CASSLARGGTGELFF. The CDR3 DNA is TGTGCCAGCAGCTTGGCTCGCGGGGGGACCGGGGAGCTGTTTTTT.

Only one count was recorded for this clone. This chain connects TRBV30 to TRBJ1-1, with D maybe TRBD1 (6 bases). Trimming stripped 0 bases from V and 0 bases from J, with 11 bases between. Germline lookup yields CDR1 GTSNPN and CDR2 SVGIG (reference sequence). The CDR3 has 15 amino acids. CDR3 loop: CAWSVTGRLNTEAFF. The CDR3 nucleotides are TGTGCCTGGAGTGTAACAGGGAGGCTGAACACTGAAGCTTTCTTT.

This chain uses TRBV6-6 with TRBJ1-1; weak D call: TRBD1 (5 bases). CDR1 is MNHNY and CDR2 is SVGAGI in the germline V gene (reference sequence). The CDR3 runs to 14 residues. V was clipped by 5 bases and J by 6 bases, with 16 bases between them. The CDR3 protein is CASSGIKGRPEAFF. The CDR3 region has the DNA TGTGCCAGCAGTGGAATTAAGGGGAGGCCTGAAGCTTTCTTT.

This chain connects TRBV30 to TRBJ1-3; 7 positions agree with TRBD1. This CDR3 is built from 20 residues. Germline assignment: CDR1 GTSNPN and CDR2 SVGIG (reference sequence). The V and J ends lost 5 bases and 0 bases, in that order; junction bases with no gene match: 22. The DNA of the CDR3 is TGTGCCTGGGGGGTAGGACAGGACCCCTTTCCATCCCCCTCTGGAAACACCATATATTTT. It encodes CAWGVGQDPFPSPSGNTIYF.

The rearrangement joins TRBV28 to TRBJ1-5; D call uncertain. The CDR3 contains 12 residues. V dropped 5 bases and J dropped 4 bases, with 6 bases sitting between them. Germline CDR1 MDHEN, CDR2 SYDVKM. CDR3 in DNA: TGTGCCAGCAGTCGGGGTAATCAGCCCCAGCATTTT. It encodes CASSRGNQPQHF. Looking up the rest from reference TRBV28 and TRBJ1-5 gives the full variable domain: DVKVTQSSRYLVKRTGEKVFLECVQDMDHENMFWYRQDPGLGLRLIYFSYDVKMKEKGDIPEGYSVSREKKERFSLILESASTNQTSMYLCASSRGNQPQHFGDGTRLSIL.

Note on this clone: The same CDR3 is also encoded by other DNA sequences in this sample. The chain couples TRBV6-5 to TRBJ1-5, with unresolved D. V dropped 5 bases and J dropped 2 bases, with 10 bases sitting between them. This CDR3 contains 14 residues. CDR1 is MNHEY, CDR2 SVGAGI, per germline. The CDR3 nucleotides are TGTGCCAGCAGTCCCCGGGGTGGCAATCAGCCCCAGCATTTT. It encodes CASSPRGGNQPQHF.

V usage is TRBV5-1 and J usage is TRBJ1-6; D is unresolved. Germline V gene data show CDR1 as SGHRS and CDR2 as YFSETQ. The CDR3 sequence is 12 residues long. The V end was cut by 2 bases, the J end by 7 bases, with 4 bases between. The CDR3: CASSFRNSPLHF. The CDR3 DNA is TGCGCCAGCAGCTTCAGAAATTCACCCCTCCACTTT.

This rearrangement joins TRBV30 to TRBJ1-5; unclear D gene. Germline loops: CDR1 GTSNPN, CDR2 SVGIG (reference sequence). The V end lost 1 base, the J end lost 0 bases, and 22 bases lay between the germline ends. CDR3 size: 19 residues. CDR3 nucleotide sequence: TGTGCCTGGAGTGACGGAGTTGTTCGGCGTACGGATAGCAATCAGCCCCAGCATTTT. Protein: CAWSDGVVRRTDSNQPQHF.

As DNA, the CDR3 is TGTGCCAGCAGCACTCCGACAGGGGAGAACGAGCAGTACTTC. It yields the protein CASSTPTGENEQYF. V and J are TRBV5-6 and TRBJ2-7; TRBD1 matches at 8 bases. Germline V lookup: CDR1 SGHDT, CDR2 YYEEEE. The V segment lost 4 bases and the J segment 5 bases; nucleotides outside the gene matches: 8. The CDR3 has 14 amino acids.

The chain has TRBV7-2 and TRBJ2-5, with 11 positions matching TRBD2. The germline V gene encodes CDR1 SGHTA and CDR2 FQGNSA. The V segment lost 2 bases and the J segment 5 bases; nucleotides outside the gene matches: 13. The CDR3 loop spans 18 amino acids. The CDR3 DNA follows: TGTGCCAGCAGCTTACCCGGGACTAGCGGCTTCAACGGGGAGACCCAGTACTTC. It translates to CASSLPGTSGFNGETQYF.

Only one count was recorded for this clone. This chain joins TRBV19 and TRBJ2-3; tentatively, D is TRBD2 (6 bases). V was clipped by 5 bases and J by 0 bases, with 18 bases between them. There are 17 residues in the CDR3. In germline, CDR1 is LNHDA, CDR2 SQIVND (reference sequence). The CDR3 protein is CASSLRVGSGSTDTQYF. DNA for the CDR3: TGTGCCAGTAGTCTACGGGTGGGCAGCGGGAGCACAGATACGCAGTATTTT. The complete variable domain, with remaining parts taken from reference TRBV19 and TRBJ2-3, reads DGGITQSPKYLFRKEGQNVTLSCEQNLNHDAMYWYRQDPGQGLRLIYYSQIVNDFQKGDIAEGYSVSREKKESFPLTVTSAQKNPTAFYLCASSLRVGSGSTDTQYFGPGTRLTVL.